These 27 T cell receptor beta chains originate from one sample sequenced in a study of T-cell memory formation after mild COVID-19 (dated by TCRdb to the early 2020s). Receptors were amplified or captured by 5' RACE. Data came from an Illumina NovaSeq 6000. TCRdb reprocessed the public reads (quality trimming at Q25 with fastp, clone calling with MiXCR) and kept in-frame beta chains. Identical CDR3 proteins give one entry, which carries the most common genes and DNA. This sample gives 430,000 or so distinct CDR3 sequences in total; roughly 25% of them show up just once. The top ten clonotypes cover under 15% of the sample. Sequences were obtained from PBMCs or a T cell subset sorted from them (not recorded which). These receptors were obtained from an adult woman who had mild COVID-19 (a few samples of this study predate the infection). The sample titles of this study are shuffled in the database, so cell type and time point are left out; the donor was told from shared clones.

This clonotype was seen more than once but under ten times. The chain employs TRBV29-1 and TRBJ2-1; 10 bases map to TRBD2. V was clipped by 7 bases and J by 8 bases; unmatched bases: 11. Germline V lookup: CDR1 SQVTM, CDR2 ANQGSEA. CDR3 length equals 14 residues. The CDR3 nucleotides are TGCAGCGCGAGGCAGCGGGAGGGGCTTTATGAGCAGTTCTTC. Its translation is CSARQREGLYEQFF.

The V and J genes are TRBV24-1 and TRBJ1-2; 9 nucleotides agree with TRBD1. Trimming took 0 bases from V and 8 from J; bases not matched to a gene: 3. CDR1 and CDR2 from the germline V gene are KGHDR and SFDVKD. The CDR3 is 14 amino acids. The CDR3 DNA sequence: TGTGCCACCAGTGATTTGCAGACAGGGGGAGGCTACACCTTC. Translating gives CATSDLQTGGGYTF.

This clonotype was seen a handful of times. V is TRBV29-1 and J is TRBJ2-1; D is unclear. V lost 0 bases, J lost 1 base, and 13 bases lay in between. CDR3 length: 16 amino acids. Germline V lookup: CDR1 SQVTM, CDR2 ANQGSEA. The CDR3 DNA reads TGCAGCGTTGAAGAGGCGCGAAGTATGTCCTACAATGAGCAGTTCTTC. This codes for CSVEEARSMSYNEQFF.

Many counts were recorded for this clonotype. The chain employs TRBV7-2 and TRBJ2-1, with TRBD2 identical over 8 bases. The V segment lost 5 bases and the J segment 6 bases; nucleotides outside the gene matches: 6. Germline V gives CDR1 SGHTA, CDR2 FQGNSA. The CDR3 is 14 residues long. The CDR3 coding sequence is TGTGCCAGCAGCCCAAGCGGGAGTATCAATGAGCAGTTCTTC. Its translation: CASSPSGSINEQFF.

This clonotype was counted only a few times. The chain recombines TRBV15 with TRBJ2-2; D is unclear. Germline V gene sequence: CDR1 LNHNV, CDR2 YYDKDF (reference sequence). V lost 0 bases to trimming and J lost 2 bases, with 7 bases between them. This CDR3 spans 15 amino acids. CDR3 protein: CATSRDRPNTGELFF. CDR3 nucleotides: TGTGCCACCAGCAGAGATCGCCCTAACACCGGGGAGCTGTTTTTT.

This clonotype came up a few times. The J gene is TRBJ1-1, the V gene TRBV12-3 or TRBV12-4, with D uncertain. The CDR3 loop spans 12 amino acids. V was trimmed by 3 bases and J by 6 bases, leaving 8 bases between them. The CDR3 DNA is TGTGCCAGCAGTTTGGAGGGATCTGAAGCTTTCTTT. Translated, it gives CASSLEGSEAFF.

The sample holds a few counts of this clonotype. The chain employs TRBV12-3 or TRBV12-4 and TRBJ2-2; D remains unclear. The CDR3 has 14 amino acids. Trimming removed 8 bases from V and 1 base from J, with 11 bases in between. The CDR3 reads CASAARQNTGELFF. DNA of the CDR3: TGTGCCAGCGCCGCGCGGCAGAACACCGGGGAGCTGTTTTTT.

The table lists this clonotype with a few counts. The V call is TRBV7-6, the J call TRBJ2-2; 8 nucleotides align to TRBD2. Trimming removed 1 base from V and 5 bases from J; junction bases left unmatched: 18. This CDR3 has 20 residues. Germline loops: CDR1 SGHVS, CDR2 FNYEAQ. The CDR3 sequence: CASSLGASGSNLRGTGELFF. Here the CDR3 DNA reads TGTGCCAGCAGCTTAGGCGCTAGCGGGTCAAACCTGAGAGGGACCGGGGAGCTGTTTTTT.

The gene calls are TRBV6-5 and TRBJ1-1; D is possibly TRBD1 (5 bases). The V end was cut by 2 bases, the J end by 3 bases, with 13 bases between. Germline V gives CDR1 MNHEY, CDR2 SVGAGI. This CDR3 spans 15 amino acids. CDR3 in amino acids: CASSYGDLMDTEAFF. The CDR3 nucleotides read TGTGCCAGCAGTTACGGGGACCTTATGGACACTGAAGCTTTCTTT.

This clonotype was seen a handful of times. This rearrangement joins TRBV5-1 to TRBJ2-7, with 9 bases aligning to TRBD1. Per the germline V gene, CDR1 is SGHRS and CDR2 is YFSETQ. The ends lost 4 bases at V and 1 base at J; junction bases unmatched: 6. The CDR3 length is 15 residues. The CDR3 reads CASSLRDRVSYEQYF. The CDR3 region has the DNA TGCGCCAGCAGCCTCCGGGACAGGGTATCCTACGAGCAGTACTTC.

V gene TRBV4-1 combines with J gene TRBJ2-7, with D perhaps matching TRBD1 (7 bases). Per germline, CDR1 MGHRA and CDR2 YSYEKL. The CDR3 is made up of 14 amino acids. The ends were cut back, 4 bases at V and 5 bases at J, with 15 bases in the middle. The CDR3 spells CASSPYQGGNEQYF. The CDR3 DNA reads TGCGCCAGCAGCCCCTACCAGGGGGGAAACGAGCAGTACTTC.

This clonotype came up a few times. The rearrangement joins TRBV12-3 or TRBV12-4 to TRBJ2-2; TRBD2 aligns across 9 bases. The length of the CDR3 is 19 residues. The J segment lost 0 bases and the V segment lost 6 bases, leaving 14 bases of the junction unmatched. As DNA, the CDR3 is TGTGCCAGCAGCTTGACCCCGGGACTAGCAGAAGCGAACACCGGGGAGCTGTTTTTT. Encoded protein: CASSLTPGLAEANTGELFF.

This clonotype was counted a few times. The chain employs TRBV29-1 and TRBJ1-5; possibly TRBD1 for D (5 bases). The CDR3 is made up of 15 amino acids. V lost 5 bases and J lost 2, with 16 bases in between. CDR1 is SQVTM and CDR2 is ANQGSEA in the germline V gene. The CDR3 bases are TGCAGCGTTAGTGGTGTTAGGGGTGGCAATCAGCCCCAGCATTTT. Protein product: CSVSGVRGGNQPQHF. Combining the CDR3 with reference TRBV29-1 and TRBJ1-5 gives the whole variable domain SAVISQKPSRDICQRGTSLTIQCQVDSQVTMMFWYRQQPGQSLTLIATANQGSEATYESGFVIDKFPISRPNLTFSTLTVSNMSPEDSSIYLCSVSGVRGGNQPQHFGDGTRLSIL.

This clonotype was counted between two and nine times. V and J are TRBV7-6 and TRBJ1-1; 7 nucleotides line up with TRBD1. V gave up 5 bases and J gave up 4 bases; unmatched junction bases: 10. Germline-derived CDR1 and CDR2 are SGHVS and FNYEAQ. The CDR3 contains 15 residues. The CDR3 sequence: CASSPIMTGSTEAFF. The CDR3 bases are TGTGCCAGCAGCCCGATAATGACAGGGAGCACTGAAGCTTTCTTT.

V usage is TRBV7-9 and J usage is TRBJ2-5; D is undetermined. Between the trimmed V and J ends, which lost 4 bases and 4 bases, there was a span of 13 bases. The CDR3 runs to 14 residues. The germline gives CDR1 SEHNR, CDR2 FQNEAQ (reference sequence). CDR3 sequence reads: CASSSGLLGETQYF. The CDR3 nucleotides read TGTGCCAGCAGCTCCGGGCTTCTTGGAGAGACCCAGTACTTC.

The rearrangement links TRBV18 to TRBJ2-2; TRBD1 matches at 12 bases. The CDR3 length is 16 residues. Losses at the gene ends were 1 base for V and 5 bases for J; bases not matched to a gene: 2. Germline CDR1 and CDR2: KGHSH and LQKENI. DNA of the CDR3: TGTGCCAGCTCACCACTGGGACAGGGGGCAACCGGGGAGCTGTTTTTT. This codes for CASSPLGQGATGELFF.

This chain uses TRBV24-1 with TRBJ2-2; D is unclear. The germline gives CDR1 KGHDR, CDR2 SFDVKD. V was shortened by 9 bases and J by 3 bases, with 10 bases between the two germline ends. CDR3 length equals 13 residues. CDR3 sequence (DNA): TGTGCCACCGAAAACGGGTACACCGGGGAGCTGTTTTTT. Translation gives CATENGYTGELFF.

About this clonotype: One end of the junction fails to match germline, which may point to a read error. The rearrangement links TRBV12-3 or TRBV12-4 to TRBJ2-7; TRBD2 matches 7 bases. The CDR3 spans 14 residues. CDR3 loop: CASRLDVGGSEQYF. In DNA form, the CDR3 reads TGTGCCAGCAGATTAGATGTCGGCGGGAGCGAGCAGTACTTC.

J is TRBJ2-1 and V is TRBV7-6, with 8 bases fitting TRBD2. The CDR3 has 18 amino acids. Germline-derived CDR1 and CDR2 are SGHVS and FNYEAQ. The V segment lost 1 base and the J segment 3 bases; nucleotides outside the gene matches: 11. DNA of the CDR3: TGTGCCAGCAGCTTAGTCCTTACCGGGACTAGGCTCTACAATGAGCAGTTCTTC. This encodes CASSLVLTGTRLYNEQFF.

The table lists this clonotype with a few counts. This rearrangement joins TRBV5-1 to TRBJ2-1; 8 nucleotides align to TRBD2. This CDR3 has 15 amino acids. The J segment lost 2 bases and the V segment lost 4 bases, leaving 5 bases of the junction unmatched. The V gene's germline CDR1 is SGHRS and CDR2 YFSETQ. CDR3 residues: CASSAPGLAYNEQFF. In DNA form, the CDR3 reads TGCGCCAGCAGCGCCCCGGGACTAGCCTACAATGAGCAGTTCTTC.

This clonotype has just a few counts. CDR3 sequence: CASSLSAGISYEQYF. The DNA for the CDR3 is TGTGCCAGCAGTTTATCGGCAGGGATTTCCTACGAGCAGTACTTC. This rearrangement joins TRBV27 to TRBJ2-7, with D maybe TRBD1 (5 bases). CDR1 MNHEY and CDR2 SMNVEV come from the germline V gene (reference sequence). This CDR3 has 15 amino acids. The V end lost 0 bases, the J end lost 1 base, and 10 bases lay between the germline ends.

This clonotype was observed at least ten times. The chain links TRBV18 to TRBJ1-2, with a weak D call TRBD1 (5 bases). This CDR3 is built from 14 residues. From germline, CDR1 is KGHSH and CDR2 LQKENI. V lost 4 bases, J lost 3 bases, and 12 bases lay in between. As DNA, the CDR3 is TGTGCCAGCTCACACCCAGGGCGGGACTATGGCTACACCTTC. Amino acid sequence: CASSHPGRDYGYTF.

This clonotype was found a few times. The chain joins TRBV5-1 to TRBJ2-1; D call uncertain. The germline V gene encodes CDR1 SGHRS and CDR2 YFSETQ. This CDR3 spans 14 amino acids. Trimming took 3 bases from V and 4 from J, leaving 11 bases between them. The chain's CDR3 is CASSSLDIYNEQFF. The CDR3 nucleotides read TGCGCCAGCAGCTCCCTTGACATTTACAATGAGCAGTTCTTC.

The chain has TRBV7-6 and TRBJ2-7; weak D call: TRBD2 (6 bases). CDR1 SGHVS and CDR2 FNYEAQ come from the germline V gene. The CDR3 totals 13 residues. Trimming removed 8 bases from V and 3 bases from J, with 14 bases in between. CDR3 residues: CASGPGEDYEQYF. CDR3 DNA: TGTGCCAGCGGTCCGGGGGAGGACTACGAGCAGTACTTC.

This clonotype showed up just a few times. The gene calls are TRBV5-4 and TRBJ1-1; 9 positions agree with TRBD1. This CDR3 contains 16 residues. Germline loops: CDR1 SGHNT, CDR2 YYREEE (reference sequence). V was clipped by 2 bases and J by 7 bases; unmatched bases: 12. The DNA of the CDR3 is TGTGCCAGCAGCTTTCCCCGTCAACAGGGGGCCGGTGAAGCTTTCTTT. Its translation: CASSFPRQQGAGEAFF.

V and J are TRBV3-1 and TRBJ2-5; D is unclear. Trimming cost V 6 bases and J 5 bases, with 7 bases left between them. This CDR3 spans 11 amino acids. CDR1 LGHDT and CDR2 YNNKEL come from the germline V gene (reference sequence). CDR3 nucleotide sequence: TGTGCCAGCAGATCATTCGAGACCCAGTACTTC. This sequence encodes CASRSFETQYF.

V usage is TRBV5-4 and J usage is TRBJ2-7; 10 nucleotides agree with TRBD2. V lost 4 bases, J lost 2 bases, and 12 bases stayed unmatched. This CDR3 spans 17 amino acids. Germline CDR1 SGHNT, CDR2 YYREEE (reference sequence). CDR3 residues: CASSRAASGSSAYEQYF. The CDR3 region has the DNA TGTGCCAGCAGCCGTGCGGCTAGCGGGAGCTCGGCCTACGAGCAGTACTTC.